This TCR beta chain was documented in a study of Ad26.COV2.S vaccination and SARS-CoV-2 variants. Overall study context: Donor joined the COV1001 Ad26.COV2.S trial arm.

Profiling relied on immunoSEQ multiplex PCR, and the TCRdb table lists in-frame clones only, not all of them. The table has nearly 400,000 clones, about 88% seen once; the top ten hold about 1.9%. Study results and limitations: Following vaccination, spike-specific CD8+ and CD4+ T cell responses reportedly exhibited substantial breadth.

Treatment defined: some 19 received Ad26.COV2.S at low or high dose, single or two shots; 5 received placebo; per-sample allocation not given. Sampling was performed 63 days after the first vaccine or placebo injection. In Boston, the donor was an adult between 18-55 years of age. On this clone: What it binds is not known.

This receptor was taken from a person aged 18-65 years who received the Ad26.COV2.S COVID-19 vaccine or a placebo. The sequencing used peripheral blood, collected in a trial of Ad26.COV2.S vaccine versus placebo.

This chain's CDR3 is CASSPLGQGKETQYF. CDR3 bases: TGTGCCAGCAGCCCCTTGGGACAGGGAAAAGAGACCCAGTACTTC. This chain connects TRBV7-9 to TRBJ2-5; 9 nucleotides agree with TRBD1. V trimming: 5 bases; J trimming: 3 bases; junction bases outside the gene matches: 7. This CDR3 region has 15 residues. Germline V gives CDR1 SEHNR, CDR2 FQNEAQ (reference sequence).